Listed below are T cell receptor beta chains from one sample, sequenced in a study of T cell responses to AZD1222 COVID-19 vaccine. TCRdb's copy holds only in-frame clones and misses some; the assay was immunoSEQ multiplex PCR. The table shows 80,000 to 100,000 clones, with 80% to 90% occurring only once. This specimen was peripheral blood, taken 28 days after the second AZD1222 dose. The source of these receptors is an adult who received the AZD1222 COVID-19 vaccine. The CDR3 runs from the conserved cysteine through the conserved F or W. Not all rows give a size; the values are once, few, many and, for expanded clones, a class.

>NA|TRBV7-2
CASSLTGGQPQHF
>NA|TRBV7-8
CASSSTDRGQETQYF
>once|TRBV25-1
CASSVSDSVNYNEQFF
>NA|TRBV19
CASSFTGGTEAFF
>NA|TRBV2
CASRENTGELFF
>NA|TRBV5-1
CASSSPVGGLNTEAFF
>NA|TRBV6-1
CASREGGYNEQFF
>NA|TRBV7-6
CASSHVTSGVTGELFF
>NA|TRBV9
CASSVGDSAYEQYF
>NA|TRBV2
CASSPGPRKGTEAFF
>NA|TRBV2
CASKMGQESEKLFF
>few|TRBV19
CASRGQALAGERVENEQFF
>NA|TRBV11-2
CASSYDPTDTQYF
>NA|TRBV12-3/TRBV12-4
CASSFQGLGEAFF
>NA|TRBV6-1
CASSDGTSGTQYF
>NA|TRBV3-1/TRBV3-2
CASSQDPLFSGGTDTQYF
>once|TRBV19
CASRKVSYNEQFF
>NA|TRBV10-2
CASSEQGFSGNTIYF
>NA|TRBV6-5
CAKSAPGQNNEQFF
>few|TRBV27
CASSNLNSPLHF
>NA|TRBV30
CASSGQGLEKLFF
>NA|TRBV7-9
CASSPQGTGNTEAFF
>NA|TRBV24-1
CATGRNFASSYEQYF
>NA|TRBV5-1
CASSLEVAGGAETQYF
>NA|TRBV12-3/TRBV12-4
CASSLIRVNEQFF
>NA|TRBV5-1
CASSLEASGGDYGYTF
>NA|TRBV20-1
CSAGGHGAQFF
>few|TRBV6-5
CASSLGQFSTDTQYF
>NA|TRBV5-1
CASSIIISGTYYEQYF
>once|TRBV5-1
CASSGGSYNEQFF
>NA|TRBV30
CAWSRQGDTEAFF
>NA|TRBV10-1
CASSEPTRTGVFTDTQYF
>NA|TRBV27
CASSLAWGVVSNQPQHF
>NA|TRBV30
CAWSVPGLAGANVLTF
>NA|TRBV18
CASSPQPDLFMNTEAFF
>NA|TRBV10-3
CAISEISTREQYF
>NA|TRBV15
CATSIGLVSEKLFF
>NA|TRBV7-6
CASSLDLPVSGANVLTF
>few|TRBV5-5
CASSLAGIGGYSYEQYF
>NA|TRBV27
CASSLFSGSSYNEQFF
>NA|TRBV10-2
CASSDRAGSQPQHF
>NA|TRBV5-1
CASSLGTVSGNTIYF
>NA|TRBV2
CATEAGAIGISYEQYF
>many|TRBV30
CAWSEGGGSYF
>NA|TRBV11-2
CASSPLGSRFPQPQHF
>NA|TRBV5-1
CASSPGTANTGELFF
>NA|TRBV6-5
CASSGHHEKDYGYTF
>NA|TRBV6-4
CASSQTWDSPLHF
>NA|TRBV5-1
CASSLAGGPLHF
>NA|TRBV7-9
CASSLTWGEVYF